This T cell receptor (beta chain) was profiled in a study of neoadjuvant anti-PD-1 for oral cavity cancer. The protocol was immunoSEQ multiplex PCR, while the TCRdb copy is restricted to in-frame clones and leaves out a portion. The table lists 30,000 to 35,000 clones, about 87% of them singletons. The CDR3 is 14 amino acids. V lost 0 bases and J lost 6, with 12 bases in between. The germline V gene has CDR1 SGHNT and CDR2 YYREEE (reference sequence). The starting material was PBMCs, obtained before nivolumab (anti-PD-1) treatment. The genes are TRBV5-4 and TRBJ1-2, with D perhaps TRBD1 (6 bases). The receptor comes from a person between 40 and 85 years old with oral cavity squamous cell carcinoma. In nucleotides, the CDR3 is TGTGCCAGCAGCTTGGACAGGGTGCTTAATGGCTACACCTTC. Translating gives CASSLDRVLNGYTF.